The following is a T cell receptor beta chain sequence with its context. Antigen specificity is unknown. This record comes from a study of CXCR3-negative and CXCR3-positive naive CD8 T cells. Study as a whole: The total count of TRB reads reached 130 million to 150 million, and each library contributed about 1.5 +/- 0.3 million. Study results and caveats: Fresh PBMCs served for most assays, and CXCR3 expression fell partially after cryopreservation. Diversity in memory CD8+ cells fell much lower than the comparably high levels seen in both naive subsets. Both naive subsets carried similar amounts of surface CD5, so TCR strength was inferred from TRB CDR3 properties. CXCR3-positive naive cells had more hydrophobic TRB CDR3s than CXCR3-negative naive cells.

The study made its TRB cDNA libraries by 5' RACE, adding UMI labels. TCRdb re-called the 5' RACE reads; every CDR3 protein appears as one record, without DNA. This sample's clone table lists 49,000 or so distinct CDR3 sequences. The receptor's source is a human donor in good health. Some clones in this sample may be carry-over from other donors' samples. The sample taken for sequencing was naive CXCR3+ CD8+ T cells from blood. The subset denotes: CD45RO-CCR7+CD27+CD95- naive CD8+ T cells expressing CXCR3 (TNR3+).

The chain's CDR3 is CASSEWGVLNTEAFF. The chain has TRBV25-1 and TRBJ1-1; the TCRdb D gene call, TRBD1, has no DNA to confirm it. There are 15 residues in the CDR3. CDR1 is MGHDK and CDR2 is SYGVNS in the germline V gene.